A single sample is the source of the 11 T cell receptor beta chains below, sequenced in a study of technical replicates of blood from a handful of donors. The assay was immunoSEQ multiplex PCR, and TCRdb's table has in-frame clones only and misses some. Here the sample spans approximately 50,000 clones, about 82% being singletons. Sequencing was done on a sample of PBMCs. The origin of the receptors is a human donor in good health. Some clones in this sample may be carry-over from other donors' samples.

The CDR3 nucleotides read TGCAGCGTTGATCTCAAGAGCTCCTACAATGAGCAGTTCTTC. This codes for CSVDLKSSYNEQFF. The J gene is TRBJ2-1, the V gene TRBV29-1; D unresolved. The CDR3 loop spans 14 amino acids. V lost 3 bases and J 0 bases, leaving 9 bases between the germline ends. CDR1 and CDR2 (germline): SQVTM, ANQGSEA.

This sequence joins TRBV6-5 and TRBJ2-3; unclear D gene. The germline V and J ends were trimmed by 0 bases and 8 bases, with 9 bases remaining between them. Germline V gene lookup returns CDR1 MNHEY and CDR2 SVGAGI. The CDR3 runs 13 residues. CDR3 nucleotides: TGTGCCAGCAGTTACTCCCGGGTTGGTACGCAGTATTTT. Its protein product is CASSYSRVGTQYF.

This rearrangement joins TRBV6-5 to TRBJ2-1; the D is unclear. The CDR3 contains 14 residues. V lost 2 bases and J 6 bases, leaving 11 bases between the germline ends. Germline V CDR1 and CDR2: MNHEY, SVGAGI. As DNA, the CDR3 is TGTGCCAGCAGTTACCTGCCCAGAGGCAATGAGCAGTTCTTC. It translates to CASSYLPRGNEQFF.

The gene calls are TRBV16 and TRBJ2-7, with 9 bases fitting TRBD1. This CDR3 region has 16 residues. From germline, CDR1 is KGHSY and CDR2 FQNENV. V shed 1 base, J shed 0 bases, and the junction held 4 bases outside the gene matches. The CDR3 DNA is TGTGCCAGCAGCCAATTCTACAGGGGGCGCTCCTACGAGCAGTACTTC. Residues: CASSQFYRGRSYEQYF.

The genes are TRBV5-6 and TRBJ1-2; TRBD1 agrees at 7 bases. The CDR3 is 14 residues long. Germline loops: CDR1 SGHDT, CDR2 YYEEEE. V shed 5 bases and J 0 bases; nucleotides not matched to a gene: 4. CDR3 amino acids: CASRTGWANYGYTF. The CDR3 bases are TGTGCCAGCAGGACAGGGTGGGCTAACTATGGCTACACCTTC.

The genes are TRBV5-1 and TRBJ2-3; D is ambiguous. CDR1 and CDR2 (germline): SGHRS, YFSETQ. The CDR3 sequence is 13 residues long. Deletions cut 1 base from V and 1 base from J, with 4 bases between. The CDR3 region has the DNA TGCGCCAGCAGCTTGTCAGGCACAGATACGCAGTATTTT. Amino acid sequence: CASSLSGTDTQYF.

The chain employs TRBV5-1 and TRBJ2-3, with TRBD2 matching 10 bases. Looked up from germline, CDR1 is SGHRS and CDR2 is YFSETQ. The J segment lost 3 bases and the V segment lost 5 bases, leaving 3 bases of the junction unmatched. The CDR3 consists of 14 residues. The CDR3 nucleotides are TGCGCCAGCAGTTTAGCGGGAGGTACAGATACGCAGTATTTT. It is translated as CASSLAGGTDTQYF.

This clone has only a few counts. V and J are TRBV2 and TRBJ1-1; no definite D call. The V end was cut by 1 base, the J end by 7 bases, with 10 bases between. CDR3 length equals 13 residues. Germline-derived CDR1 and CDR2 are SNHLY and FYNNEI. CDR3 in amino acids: CASSEGGSVEAFF. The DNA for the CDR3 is TGTGCCAGCAGTGAAGGAGGCAGCGTTGAAGCTTTCTTT.

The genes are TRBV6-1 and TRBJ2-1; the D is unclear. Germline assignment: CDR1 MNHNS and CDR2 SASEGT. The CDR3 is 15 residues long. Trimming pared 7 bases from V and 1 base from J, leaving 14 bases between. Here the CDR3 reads CASIISMSSYNEQFF. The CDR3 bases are TGTGCCAGCATCATTTCAATGAGTTCCTACAATGAGCAGTTCTTC.

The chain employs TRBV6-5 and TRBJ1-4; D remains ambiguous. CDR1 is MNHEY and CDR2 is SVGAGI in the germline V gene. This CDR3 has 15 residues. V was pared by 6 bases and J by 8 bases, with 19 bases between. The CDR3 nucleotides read TGTGCCAGCAGATACACGAACGGTTTGCGGGAAAAACTGTTTTTT. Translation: CASRYTNGLREKLFF.

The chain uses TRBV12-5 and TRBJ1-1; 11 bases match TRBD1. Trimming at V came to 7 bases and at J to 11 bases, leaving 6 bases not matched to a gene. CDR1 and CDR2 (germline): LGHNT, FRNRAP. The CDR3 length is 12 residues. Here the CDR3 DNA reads TGTGCTAGTGCCCGGACAGGGGGCATGGCTTTCTTT. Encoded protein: CASARTGGMAFF.